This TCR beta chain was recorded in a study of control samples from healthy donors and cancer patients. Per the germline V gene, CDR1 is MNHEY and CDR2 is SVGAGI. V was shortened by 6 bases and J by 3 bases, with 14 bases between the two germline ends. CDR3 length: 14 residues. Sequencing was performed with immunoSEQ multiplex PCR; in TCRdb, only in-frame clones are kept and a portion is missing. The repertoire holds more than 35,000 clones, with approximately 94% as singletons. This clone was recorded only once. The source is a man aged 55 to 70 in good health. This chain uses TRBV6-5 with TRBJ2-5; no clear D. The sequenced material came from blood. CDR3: CASRVSWAEETQYF. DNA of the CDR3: TGTGCCAGCAGGGTTAGCTGGGCGGAAGAGACCCAGTACTTC.